What follows describes a single T cell receptor (beta chain). This clonotype came up many times. Its antigen is currently not known. It has no much larger one-base neighbor in the sample; base qualities were not kept. The data originate from a study of blood T cells in healthy people across ages (dated by TCRdb to 2015 to 2017). In the study overall: In model experiments, template switching captured roughly one uniquely barcoded TCR beta cDNA molecule for every two T cells. Using deep sequencing normalized with unique cDNA molecular identifiers, the study measured how TCR beta repertoire diversity changes with age. The donors were split into four age groups: young (average around 15 years), middle-aged (39), aged (approximately 60) and long-lived (approximately 80). To avoid experimental bias, donors of different ages were distributed randomly across sequencing lanes. The study analyzed two additional independent replicas of 1 million unique cDNA reads from the same blood draw for two donors, one aged 18 to 30 and one aged 80 or older. The study at large found these results: Because profiling used bulk unsorted PBMCs, naive and antigen-experienced compartments could not be compared conclusively. Compared with the aged group, the long-lived group had more naive CD4+ T cells, fewer expanded clones and increased TCR diversity, suggesting age selection. The CMV infection status of donors was not known, potentially confounding age-related changes in expanded clonotypes. The percentage of naive T cells measured by flow cytometry correlated strongly with observed TCR beta diversity. Estimates of total diversity from one million sequenced T cells were regarded as lower bounds and underestimates. As age increased, observed TCR beta diversity per million T cells dropped in a roughly linear way, and a significant reduction was already evident by age about 40.

V gives up 1 base and J gives up 0 bases, and the segment between their germline ends measures 9 bases. The germline V gene (reference sequence) specifies SEHNR as CDR1 and FQNEAQ as CDR2. Taken from cysteine to phenylalanine, the CDR3 has 15 residues. Only the CDR3 DNA stays, 45 bases, in frame from base 1. The donors were roughly 39 Caucasian individuals from Russia, aged roughly 6 to 90 years, who were systemically healthy. Approximately 9.7 milliliters of peripheral blood were drawn from each donor into EDTA-treated Vacutainer tubes. Ficoll-Paque density-gradient centrifugation was used to isolate PBMCs, with at least 7 million obtained per sample. Total RNA, at least 5 micrograms per sample, was extracted from PBMCs with Trizol reagent. Naive CD45RAhigh/CD27high T cell percentages were measured by flow cytometry on a PBMC aliquot from every donor. The library was produced with 5' RACE. Sequencing took place on an Illumina HiSeq 2500. A second about 7 to 11 cycle PCR used a sample-barcoded 5' primer and a J-beta primer mix. A template-switch 5' adaptor carrying 12 random nucleotides introduced a unique molecular identifier onto each TCR beta cDNA molecule. At least 3 million CDR3-containing paired-end reads were obtained from each sample. All of the RNA was converted into first-strand cDNA using the Mint cDNA synthesis kit, with a TRBC-specific oligonucleotide serving as the primer. Following uracil-DNA glycosylase treatment, a first 18-cycle PCR with universal primers M1SS and BC2_uni_R was performed on all cDNA. Turning to the authors' computational methods: Each sample was normalized by randomly selecting 1 million high-quality reads, each carrying a distinct molecular identifier. Instead of being binned into consensus sequences, reads that shared molecular identifiers were thrown out. CDR3 identification, clonotype clustering and error correction used MiTCR with a Q25 quality threshold and the strictest error-elimination algorithm. A nonparametric unseen species model with Euler transformation was used to estimate lower-bound total TCR beta diversity. Through fastp at Q25 and MiXCR, TCRdb rebuilt clones from the public reads, retaining in-frame beta chains. Identical CDR3 protein sequences are pooled into one entry, listed with their most common genes and DNA. The V and J calls follow TCRdb's processing rather than the paper's. This sample lists some 1.5 million distinct CDR3 sequences; 35% to 45% were detected once. Under 5% of the sample is taken by the ten largest.

The V and J genes are TRBV7-9 and TRBJ1-1, and TRBD1 may be the D gene, going by 5 matching bases. This receptor was obtained from a young woman in good health. The specimen sequenced was blood. The DNA reads as follows: TGTGCCAGCAGCTTAGTTGAGGGGTTGAACACTGAAGCTTTCTTT. Its protein is CASSLVEGLNTEAFF.